The clone carrying this T cell receptor (beta chain) was counted a few times. Its antigen remains unknown. This sample was included in a study of CD8+CD57+ T cells in acquired aplastic anemia. V was clipped by 5 bases and J by 3 bases, with 13 bases between them. The germline gives CDR1 SNHLY, CDR2 FYNNEI. This CDR3 comprises 14 residues. Study observations and caveats: In common between the patients and the controls were approximately 28 CD8+ CDR3 sequences.

CD8+CD57+ cell expansion, shown by flow cytometry, had occurred in the patients selected for sequencing. Acquired aplastic anemia of severe grade affected all patients. The study profiled TCR beta VDJ and CDR3 using genomic DNA as template. TCRdb itself ran the reads through MiXCR, one entry per CDR3 protein. This sample has roughly 190,000 distinct CDR3 sequences; around half occur once, and the top ten carry approximately 9.7%. The rearrangement uses TRBV2 and TRBJ1-1, with a tentative D call TRBD1 (6 bases). The sequencing sample was made of sorted CD4+, CD8+, or CD8+CD57+ T cells (not recorded which) from PBMCs. This TCR derives from a human donor with aplastic anemia. The DNA of the CDR3 is TGTGCCAGCAGTTTTCTACGACAGGACACTGAAGCTTTCTTT. It yields the protein CASSFLRQDTEAFF.